One and the same sample provided the 5 T cell receptor beta chains below, sequenced in a study of early T cells in non-severe SARS-CoV-2 infection. TCRdb re-analysed the 5' RACE reads in MiXCR, keeping a single row per CDR3 protein. Altogether 55,000 to 70,000 distinct CDR3 sequences are present, roughly 5.3% being singletons, with the ten largest covering 6% to 7%. Sequenced sample: whole blood. The receptors stem from an adult who was a healthcare worker with PCR-confirmed SARS-CoV-2 infection or an uninfected control (not recorded which).

The CDR3 here is CASSPRTVNTEAFF. Written as DNA, the CDR3 is TGCGCCAGCAGCCCCAGGACAGTGAACACTGAAGCTTTCTTT. The chain couples TRBV5-1 to TRBJ1-1; the D gene is possibly TRBD1 (6 bases). Germline V gives CDR1 SGHRS, CDR2 YFSETQ. CDR3 length: 14 residues. V lost 4 bases and J lost 0, with 10 bases in between.

This clonotype was detected ten times or more. The rearrangement links TRBV5-1 to TRBJ1-4; possibly TRBD1 for D (5 bases). CDR3 length: 14 residues. Between the trimmed V and J ends, which lost 7 bases and 2 bases, there was a span of 12 bases. The germline V gene encodes CDR1 SGHRS and CDR2 YFSETQ. The CDR3 region is CASRWGSTNEKLFF. The CDR3 DNA reads TGCGCCAGCCGTTGGGGGTCTACTAATGAAAAACTGTTTTTT.

Ten or more counts support this clonotype. The chain links TRBV7-3 to TRBJ2-3; D is possibly TRBD1 or TRBD2 (7 bases each). Germline V gene lookup returns CDR1 SGHTA and CDR2 FQGTGA. V lost 0 bases, J lost 8 bases, and 15 bases lay in between. The CDR3 runs to 15 residues. The CDR3 DNA follows: TGTGCCAGCAGCTTAACCCCAAGCAGGGGGGGTACGCAGTATTTT. Translation: CASSLTPSRGGTQYF.

The chain links TRBV12-3 or TRBV12-4 to TRBJ1-1; D is unclear. The V and J ends lost 5 bases and 3 bases respectively, with 7 bases between them. The CDR3 has 12 residues. The CDR3 DNA reads as TGTGCCAGCAGTAGGCGTCACACTGAAGCTTTCTTT. Its protein product is CASSRRHTEAFF.

This sequence joins TRBV27 and TRBJ1-2; no reliable D call. The ends were cut back, 7 bases at V and 0 bases at J, with 15 bases in the middle. Germline assignment: CDR1 MNHEY and CDR2 SMNVEV (reference sequence). The CDR3 has 15 residues. The CDR3 sequence is CASTSVRGPNYGYTF. As DNA, the CDR3 is TGTGCCAGCACTTCCGTGAGAGGACCTAACTATGGCTACACCTTC.